This paragraph covers one TCR beta chain sequence. Which antigen it targets is not known. No qualities accompany the bases; no much larger clone lies one base away. The library was prepared using the immunoSEQ multiplex PCR assay. The multiplex PCR relied on a mix of 60 forward primers for TCR Vbeta segments and 13 reverse primers for TCR Jbeta segments. Amplification of the CDR3 region of rearranged TCR beta genes was performed with a multiplex PCR assay on genomic DNA. Amplified TCR beta libraries were sequenced as 87-base-pair reads on the Illumina HiSeq System. The study's processing was this. In a later analysis, tens of millions of unique TCR beta chains were counted across the approximately 640 repertoires, and around 10 million of these chains were shared by at least two donors. Raw reads were error-corrected and collapsed into unique sequences by a nearest-neighbor algorithm in which closely related sequences were merged to remove PCR and sequencing errors. V, D and J gene segments were assigned by aligning CDR3 sequences to IMGT reference sequences. Each retained sequence needed at least a six-nucleotide match to both a V gene segment and a J gene segment. Rearrangements were called productive when the CDR3 lacked stop codons and stayed in frame with V and J; all others were non-productive. CDR3 was defined by IMGT convention, running from the second conserved V-encoded cysteine to the conserved J-encoded phenylalanine. The earlier analysis of 500 to 650 of the donors excluded any sequence lacking an unambiguous match to a single V gene segment. In an earlier analysis of approximately 550 of the donors, V segments were called functional above 56.7% productive rearrangements and were called segregating when the between-donor standard deviation exceeded 5%. A statistical classification framework was built for diagnosing cytomegalovirus status from the catalog of TCR beta chain sequences. A later analysis assigned V and J genes by comparing TCR nucleotide sequences with IMGT/GENE-DB human TR gene sequences. The TCRdist pipeline was used in a later analysis to assign CDR3 sequences and most-parsimonious VDJ recombination scenarios. In a later analysis, each TCR beta chain was defined by its CDR3 amino acid sequence together with its V-gene family, and reads without a unique V-gene family were excluded. A later analysis removed 500 to 600 highly shared, low-generation-probability nucleotide sequences to deal with suspected cross-contamination and a sequencing artifact. A later analysis calculated a clonal expansion index for each public chain from normalized within-repertoire ranks of inferred template counts. In a later analysis, generation probabilities were computed using a VDJ recombination model fitted to out-of-frame rearrangements, and the results were checked against IGoR. In a later analysis, TCR-TCR, TCR-HLA and TCR-CMV co-occurrence was scored with hypergeometric tests, and a repertoire-size bias correction was applied to TCR pairs. A later analysis estimated false discovery rates by permuting HLA or CMV assignments 20 times. In a later analysis, co-occurring TCRs were grouped using DBSCAN, and TCRdist sequence similarity was added for clustering within HLA-allele-positive subsets. Co-occurrence clustering excluded repertoires with fewer than 30,000 or more than 120,000 public chains, plus five with anomalous nucleotide sharing. TCRdb mirrors the immuneACCESS table, restricted to in-frame sequences. Some clones are absent from its copies; in checked studies, under half trace to an unresolved V gene, and the reason for the others is unknown. V and J calls and clone size are copied from that table; D and trimming were computed from the DNA. In this sample the table shows around 120,000 clones, 81% of which occur a single time. The leading ten clones occupy about 1.8% of the sample.

These data come from a study of cytomegalovirus exposure and HLA in healthy donors (TCRdb year 2017). With regard to the full study: In an earlier analysis of fewer than 750 of the donors, about 270 Gb of sequence data and just under 120 million unique TCR beta sequences from about 179 million T cells were reported. An early release that covered some 630 HLA-typed donors contained around 300 gigabases of sequencing data and 80 million or so unique TCR sequences. Among the roughly 400 genotyped donors, approximately 81% belonged to the genetic ancestry cluster associated with self-reported Caucasian donors. The study aimed to test whether signatures of past pathogen exposure could be identified by cataloging public T cell receptors. Using immunosequencing, the study profiled T cell repertoires from fewer than 850 subjects and related those repertoires to cytomegalovirus serostatus. Along with the roughly 700-subject first cohort, a separate validation cohort of 120 different subjects was used. The study combined high-throughput TCR immunosequencing, statistical association of individual TCRs with disease status, and machine learning to predict cytomegalovirus infection status. In a later analysis, previously published TCR beta repertoires from about 640 donors were re-analyzed and high-resolution HLA genotyping was added so that TCR occurrence patterns could be studied. In the later analysis, no new phenotypic data were used to find candidate immune exposures; instead, reliance was placed on TCR beta sequences and their occurrence across donors. In an earlier analysis of about 590 of the donors, high-throughput TCR beta sequencing was used to judge whether each TCR beta V gene segment behaved as functional or pseudogenic. Donor age, sex, ethnicity and CMV serostatus were compiled together with the repertoire data. A later genetic analysis took genome-wide SNP genotypes for about 65% of the 666 donors and used that subset as a discovery cohort. Every repertoire in the discovery cohort had been generated on one and the same sequencing platform. Both class I and class II loci were covered by HLA typing, at four-digit resolution. Typing coverage varied by locus: about 629-630 donors for A, B, C, DRB1 and DQB1; about 520 for DQA1; approximately 570 for DPA1; 450 to 480 for DPB1. Several DR-DQ haplotypes were handled as single units for association and clustering, since linkage in the cohort was strong. Among about 360 genotyped donors of the cohort, an average of around 240,000 unique TCR beta nucleotide sequences were sequenced per donor, around a sixth of them non-productive.

In total, approximately 610 healthy bone marrow donors made up the cohort. All cohort members were sampled while nominally healthy, although unrecorded immune exposures were likely present. The donor was CMV seronegative and was included in the group of about 350 seronegative cohort members. A peripheral blood sample was collected from each donor, and TCR beta sequencing was performed on peripheral blood mononuclear cells. Genomic DNA was extracted from the blood cell samples with the Qiagen DNeasy Blood Extraction Kit. On the study overall, not on this receptor specifically: Correlated functional status among segregating V segments might reflect linkage disequilibrium, but an unknown experimental factor could not be ruled out. According to a later analysis, parvovirus B19, influenza, CMV and Epstein-Barr virus appeared linked to several top co-occurrence clusters. The study listed 164 TCR beta chains as associated with cytomegalovirus. A later analysis associated 16,951 TCR beta sequences with specific HLA alleles at a false discovery rate of 0.05. Strong co-occurrence of HLA alleles, especially DR and DQ, made assigning TCR associations to individual alleles difficult. A later genetic analysis reported fewer N-insertions in productive TCRs among donors in an Asian-associated ancestry cluster than the roughly 670-donor mean. Most TCR sequences were observed very rarely across donors, whereas some public TCRs were present in many individuals. Compared with equally common non-associated chains, HLA-associated TCR beta chains in a later analysis were more clonally expanded and had lower generation probabilities. The authors suggested that the approach could potentially be extended to other disease states and immunological phenotypes. A cluster of highly shared sequence variants was judged likely to represent a technical artifact of the sequencing pipeline. The classifier was reported to diagnose cytomegalovirus status with high specificity and sensitivity in both the original cohort and the validation cohort. Because counts were too low, some 17 rarely observed V segments, including chromosome 9 orphons, were left out of the earlier analysis of 587 of the donors. The cohort was sequenced for TCR beta chains only, and without alpha or paired-chain data the features that could be detected were limited. According to a later analysis, most CMV-associated TCR beta chains appeared to be HLA-restricted, and the HLA associations seemed to be driven largely by CMV exposure. In vitro tests confirmed that a few of the cytomegalovirus-associated TCR beta chains recognize cytomegalovirus antigens. In a later analysis, TCR association rates were found to vary across HLA loci, with the most associated TCRs seen for DRB1 alleles and the fewest for HLA-C alleles. V-gene and J-gene trimming of TCR beta chains was associated with a missense DCLRE1C variant in a later genetic analysis, and the association was replicated in an independent cohort. Sequencing depth was assumed to be roughly uniform across donors in the presence/absence analyses, though that assumption may not hold. In an earlier analysis of around 500 of the donors, most TCR beta V segments appeared in productive rearrangements about 87% or about 30% of the time, broadly matching IMGT annotations. Because some donors lacked HLA typing at each locus, the association tests relied only on the typed subset. A further reported finding was that TCR beta sequences accurately predicted the HLA-A and HLA-B alleles for most subjects in the first cohort. The only immune exposure information available for the cohort was CMV serostatus.

The sequence derives from a man aged 18 to 30 in good health and CMV-seronegative. Sequenced input: PBMCs.

The DNA reads as follows: TGTGCCAGTAGTATCGGGACAGGGGGAACCTACGAGCAGTACTTC. Translated, it reads CASSIGTGGTYEQYF. Here the chain combines TRBV19 and TRBJ2-7; 11 junctional bases match TRBD1. CDR1 LNHDA and CDR2 SQIVND are derived from the germline V gene (reference sequence). The cysteine opens and the phenylalanine closes a CDR3 of 15 amino acids. The kept DNA is CDR3 alone, 45 bases in frame from the first base. Germline trimming: 3 bases from V, 2 bases from J; junction bases outside gene matches: 3.